This T cell receptor (beta chain) is from a study of T cell changes during pregnancy in multiple sclerosis. Measured with immunoSEQ multiplex PCR; TCRdb has only the in-frame clones, and not every one. The sample holds about 42,000 clones, 80% to 90% seen once. Trimming pared 3 bases from V and 5 bases from J, leaving 20 bases between. The length of the CDR3 is 17 residues. Germline CDR1 MGHRA, CDR2 YSYEKL. The specimen comprised CD4+ T cells from peripheral blood mononuclear cells, sampled before pregnancy. The rearrangement joins TRBV4-1 to TRBJ2-4; possible D gene TRBD2, 5 bases. The origin of this receptor is a female donor with multiple sclerosis, enrolled in a pregnancy study. DNA of the CDR3: TGCGCCAGCAGCCATCCCGCTCGGGGTAGGGTTCAAAACATTCAGTACTTC. It translates to CASSHPARGRVQNIQYF.